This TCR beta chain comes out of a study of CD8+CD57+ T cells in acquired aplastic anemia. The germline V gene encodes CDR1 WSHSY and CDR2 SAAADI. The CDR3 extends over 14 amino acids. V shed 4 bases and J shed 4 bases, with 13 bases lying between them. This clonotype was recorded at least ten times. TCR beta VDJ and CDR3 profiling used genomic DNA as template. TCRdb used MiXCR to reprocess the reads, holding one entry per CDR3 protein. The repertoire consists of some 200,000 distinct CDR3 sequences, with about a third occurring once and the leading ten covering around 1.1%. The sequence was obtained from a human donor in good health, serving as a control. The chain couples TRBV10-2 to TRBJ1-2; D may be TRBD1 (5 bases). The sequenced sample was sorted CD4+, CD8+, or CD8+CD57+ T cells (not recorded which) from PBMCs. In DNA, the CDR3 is TGCGCCAGCAGTGTAACAGCTAGGGGCTATGGCTACACCTTC. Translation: CASSVTARGYGYTF.